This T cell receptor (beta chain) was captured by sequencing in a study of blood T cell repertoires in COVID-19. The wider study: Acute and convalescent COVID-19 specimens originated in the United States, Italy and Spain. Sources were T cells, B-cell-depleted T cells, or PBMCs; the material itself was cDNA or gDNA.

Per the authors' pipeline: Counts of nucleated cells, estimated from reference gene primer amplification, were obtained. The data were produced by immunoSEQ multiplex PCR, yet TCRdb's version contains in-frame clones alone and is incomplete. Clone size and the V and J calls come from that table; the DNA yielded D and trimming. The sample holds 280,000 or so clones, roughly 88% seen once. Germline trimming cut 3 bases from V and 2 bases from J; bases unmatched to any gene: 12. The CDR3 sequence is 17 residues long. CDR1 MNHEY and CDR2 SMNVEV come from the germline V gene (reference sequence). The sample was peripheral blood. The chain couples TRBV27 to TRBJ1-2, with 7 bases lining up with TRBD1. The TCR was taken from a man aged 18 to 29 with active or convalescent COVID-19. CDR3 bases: TGTGCCAGCAGTTTCCTATCCCTCGACAGGGCCAACTATGGCTACACCTTC. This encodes CASSFLSLDRANYGYTF.